Each of the 24 T cell receptor beta chains below was sequenced from the same sample in a study of radiotherapy plus CTLA-4 blockade in lung cancer. The repertoire was sequenced with immunoSEQ multiplex PCR; TCRdb's copy has only in-frame clones and lacks some. The sample contains around 77,000 clones, just under 75% of which appear only once. The sample in question was peripheral blood, obtained from a patient treated with radiotherapy plus ipilimumab. The receptors stem from a human donor with non-small cell lung cancer whose response to radiotherapy plus ipilimumab could not be evaluated.

With regard to this clone: This same CDR3 is encoded by further DNA sequences in the sample. This chain connects TRBV28 to TRBJ1-6; 7 bases are a match to TRBD1. V dropped 7 bases and J dropped 13; count of bases not matched to a gene: 13. Germline-derived CDR1 and CDR2 are MDHEN and SYDVKM. The CDR3 runs 14 residues. The CDR3 DNA reads as TGTGCCAGCATTCTAACCTACAGGGGATCCCCCCTCCACTTT. As protein: CASILTYRGSPLHF. The full variable domain, with the rest looked up from reference TRBV28 and TRBJ1-6, is DVKVTQSSRYLVKRTGEKVFLECVQDMDHENMFWYRQDPGLGLRLIYFSYDVKMKEKGDIPEGYSVSREKKERFSLILESASTNQTSMYLCASILTYRGSPLHFGNGTRLTVT.

The chain is built from TRBV19 and TRBJ2-3, with TRBD2 as a possible D gene (5 bases). The V and J ends lost 5 bases and 7 bases respectively, with 19 bases between them. CDR3 size: 15 residues. CDR1 LNHDA and CDR2 SQIVND come from the germline V gene (reference sequence). Written as DNA, the CDR3 is TGTGCCAGTAGTCTAAGGGCGGGCCAGACGAATACGCAGTATTTT. This gives the protein CASSLRAGQTNTQYF.

The chain is built from TRBV7-8 and TRBJ1-5; D uncertain. The CDR3 totals 13 residues. V shed 5 bases and J shed 4 bases, with 9 bases lying between them. Germline values: CDR1 SGHVS, CDR2 FQNEAQ. The CDR3 DNA sequence: TGTGCCAGCAGCCCAACTGAAAATCAGCCCCAGCATTTT. This codes for CASSPTENQPQHF.

This chain links TRBV4-1 with TRBJ2-7; TRBD1 matches at 9 bases. The CDR3 is 13 amino acids. Germline V CDR1 and CDR2: MGHRA, YSYEKL. Trimming at V came to 6 bases and at J to 5 bases, leaving 5 bases not matched to a gene. The CDR3 DNA sequence: TGCGCCAGCAGGAGGACAGGGGAAAACGAGCAGTACTTC. Translating it yields CASRRTGENEQYF.

The J gene is TRBJ2-3, the V gene TRBV5-4; 11 bases are shared with TRBD2. V was pared by 3 bases and J by 5 bases, with 11 bases of the junction left unmatched. CDR3 length: 17 residues. Germline-derived CDR1 and CDR2 are SGHNT and YYREEE (reference sequence). CDR3: CASSWRGTSGSGDTQYF. The CDR3 DNA is TGTGCCAGCAGCTGGAGAGGGACTAGCGGCTCGGGAGATACGCAGTATTTT.

This clone has just a few counts. The chain links TRBV6-5 to TRBJ2-3, with a weak D call TRBD2 (5 bases). The V gene lost 4 bases and the J gene lost 3 bases, with 11 bases spanning the gap. Germline V gene sequence: CDR1 MNHEY, CDR2 SVGAGI. The CDR3 covers 14 residues. CDR3 residues: CASSSTPGTDTQYF. In DNA, the CDR3 is TGTGCCAGCAGTTCCACCCCGGGAACAGATACGCAGTATTTT.

This sequence joins TRBV2 and TRBJ2-3, with 11 bases fitting TRBD2. CDR1 is SNHLY, CDR2 FYNNEI, per germline. V lost 8 bases and J lost 0; bases outside the gene matches: 1. The CDR3 sequence is 14 residues long. Written as DNA, the CDR3 is TGTGCCAGCCGGACTAGCGGGAGCACAGATACGCAGTATTTT. Translated, it gives CASRTSGSTDTQYF.

The rearrangement uses TRBV5-4 and TRBJ1-5; 10 bases match TRBD1. There are 18 residues in the CDR3. With V trimmed by 4 bases and J by 2 bases, 12 bases remained unmatched. Germline V CDR1 and CDR2: SGHNT, YYREEE (reference sequence). The CDR3 sequence is CASSQDLRGTGGNQPQHF. The CDR3 region has the DNA TGTGCCAGCAGCCAAGATCTCAGAGGGACAGGGGGCAATCAGCCCCAGCATTTT.

V is TRBV4-1 and J is TRBJ1-2; 10 bases agree with TRBD1. The germline gives CDR1 MGHRA, CDR2 YSYEKL. V trimming: 3 bases; J trimming: 14 bases; junction bases outside the gene matches: 12. This CDR3 spans 14 amino acids. The CDR3, as DNA: TGCGCCAGCAGCCAGTCCGGGACAGGGGATTTGGGTACCTTC. It specifies CASSQSGTGDLGTF.

This clone has a handful of counts. The chain joins TRBV4-1 to TRBJ2-5, with D maybe TRBD2 (5 bases). Trimming removed 2 bases at V and 4 bases at J, with 17 bases between. Per germline, CDR1 MGHRA and CDR2 YSYEKL. The CDR3 sequence is 16 residues long. CDR3 loop: CASSQPSARAGETQYF. For the CDR3, the DNA is TGCGCCAGCAGCCAACCCAGCGCGAGGGCAGGAGAGACCCAGTACTTC.

The chain employs TRBV20-1 and TRBJ1-6, with D unclear. V shed 3 bases and J shed 12 bases, with 3 bases lying between them. The CDR3 loop spans 9 amino acids. The germline V gene has CDR1 DFQATT and CDR2 SNEGSKA (reference sequence). CDR3 in DNA: TGCAGTGCTAGTCGACCCCTCCACTTT. It is translated as CSASRPLHF.

The chain combines TRBV5-1 with TRBJ1-1; possible D gene TRBD1, 5 bases. Looked up from germline, CDR1 is SGHRS and CDR2 is YFSETQ. The ends were cut back, 4 bases at V and 5 bases at J, with 18 bases in the middle. This CDR3 comprises 15 residues. CDR3 nucleotides: TGCGCCAGCAGCCCCAGACCGACAGCACAAACTGAAGCTTTCTTT. As protein: CASSPRPTAQTEAFF.

V is TRBV11-3 and J is TRBJ2-3, with D possibly being TRBD2 (5 bases). Germline V lookup: CDR1 SGHNT, CDR2 YENEEA. This CDR3 is 14 amino acids long. The V end lost 5 bases, the J end lost 3 bases, and 12 bases lay between the germline ends. CDR3 amino acids: CASSPTRGTDTQYF. CDR3 nucleotide sequence: TGTGCCAGCAGCCCCACCCGAGGGACAGATACGCAGTATTTT. The full variable domain, its missing parts supplied by reference TRBV11-3 and TRBJ2-3, is EAGVVQSPRYKIIEKKQPVAFWCNPISGHNTLYWYLQNLGQGPELLIRYENEEAVDDSQLPKDRFSAERLKGVDSTLKIQPAELGDSAVYLCASSPTRGTDTQYFGPGTRLTVL.

The V gene is TRBV14, the J gene TRBJ2-1, with 12 bases aligning to TRBD2. This CDR3 comprises 16 residues. Per germline, CDR1 SGHDN and CDR2 FVKESK. Trimming cost V 4 bases and J 2 bases; bases outside gene matches: 3. This chain's CDR3 is CASSLGLAGPYNEQFF. In DNA form, the CDR3 reads TGTGCCAGCAGCCTCGGACTAGCGGGGCCCTACAATGAGCAGTTCTTC.

The chain uses TRBV5-8 and TRBJ2-1, with TRBD2 matching 7 bases. Trimming removed 0 bases from V and 1 base from J; junction bases left unmatched: 1. Per the germline V gene, CDR1 is SGHTS and CDR2 is YDEGEE. This CDR3 has 15 amino acids. In DNA form, the CDR3 reads TGTGCCAGCAGCTTGGATAGCGGGTCCTACAATGAGCAGTTCTTC. This gives the protein CASSLDSGSYNEQFF.

Points on this clone: Other nucleotide sequences in the sample specify the same CDR3. This chain connects TRBV5-1 to TRBJ2-5; D is unclear. This CDR3 is built from 14 residues. Germline assignment: CDR1 SGHRS and CDR2 YFSETQ. Trimming removed 0 bases from V and 4 bases from J, with 10 bases in between. CDR3 loop: CASSLGLVGETQYF. The CDR3 DNA sequence: TGCGCCAGCAGCTTGGGGCTAGTTGGAGAGACCCAGTACTTC.

This clone was picked up one time. The genes are TRBV9 and TRBJ1-2, with D perhaps matching TRBD1 (6 bases). Germline CDR1 reads SGDLS; CDR2 reads YYNGEE. V gave up 4 bases and J gave up 8 bases, with 24 bases separating them. The CDR3 is 16 amino acids. The CDR3 nucleotides read TGTGCCAGCAGCCCAAGTGCGGGGGCCTACCCCGGAGGCTACACCTTC. Amino acids: CASSPSAGAYPGGYTF.

This chain connects TRBV5-4 to TRBJ1-2; TRBD1 matches at 8 bases. The germline CDR1 and CDR2 sequences are SGHNT and YYREEE (reference sequence). V lost 3 bases to trimming and J lost 4 bases; unmatched junction nucleotides: 17. The CDR3 sequence is 18 residues long. The CDR3: CASSSPGRGHSTSYGYTF. CDR3 coding DNA: TGTGCCAGCAGCTCTCCCGGCAGGGGGCACTCAACCTCCTATGGCTACACCTTC.

The chain is built from TRBV5-1 and TRBJ2-5; D not resolved. TRBJ2-7 matches the DNA end more closely, so the J call is doubtful. The CDR3 runs 14 residues. Germline V gene sequence: CDR1 SGHRS, CDR2 YFSETQ. The DNA of the CDR3 is TGCGCCAGCAGCCCCGGTGGTAGCTTCGACGAGCAGTACTTC. This sequence encodes CASSPGGSFDEQYF.

V gene TRBV10-3 combines with J gene TRBJ2-7; 9 bases align to TRBD2. The J segment lost 3 bases and the V segment lost 3 bases, leaving 6 bases of the junction unmatched. The CDR3 sequence is 15 residues long. In germline, CDR1 is ENHRY, CDR2 SYGVKD. The CDR3 loop reads CAISDRAGGDYEQYF. The CDR3 DNA follows: TGTGCCATCAGTGACCGAGCGGGGGGCGACTACGAGCAGTACTTC.

The chain couples TRBV19 to TRBJ2-1; 10 positions agree with TRBD2. CDR1 and CDR2 (germline): LNHDA, SQIVND (reference sequence). V dropped 5 bases and J dropped 12; count of bases not matched to a gene: 13. This CDR3 comprises 15 residues. In DNA form, the CDR3 reads TGTGCCAGTAGTCCGGCACTAGCGGGAATTTATGGGCAGTTCTTC. Its protein product is CASSPALAGIYGQFF.

The rearrangement joins TRBV7-9 to TRBJ2-7; D is possibly TRBD1 (6 bases). Trimming stripped 6 bases from V and 3 bases from J, with 12 bases between. Germline V gives CDR1 SEHNR, CDR2 FQNEAQ (reference sequence). The length of the CDR3 is 13 residues. Here the CDR3 DNA reads TGTGCCAGCAGTCCGACAGGCTACTACGAGCAGTACTTC. This codes for CASSPTGYYEQYF.

The V gene is TRBV7-6, the J gene TRBJ2-7; D possibly corresponds to TRBD2 (5 bases). The V end lost 5 bases, the J end lost 3 bases, and 8 bases lay between the germline ends. The CDR3 loop spans 12 amino acids. The V gene's germline CDR1 is SGHVS and CDR2 FNYEAQ. This CDR3 is CASSDTSYEQYF. The CDR3 DNA reads as TGTGCCAGCAGCGATACTAGCTACGAGCAGTACTTC.

This chain connects TRBV5-4 to TRBJ2-5; 7 bases match TRBD1. The DNA matches TRBJ2-7 better at its end, which makes the J call doubtful. Germline V gene lookup returns CDR1 SGHNT and CDR2 YYREEE (reference sequence). This CDR3 comprises 13 residues. The CDR3 spells CASSDQGAYEQYF. As DNA, the CDR3 is TGTGCCAGCAGCGATCAGGGGGCCTACGAGCAGTACTTC.